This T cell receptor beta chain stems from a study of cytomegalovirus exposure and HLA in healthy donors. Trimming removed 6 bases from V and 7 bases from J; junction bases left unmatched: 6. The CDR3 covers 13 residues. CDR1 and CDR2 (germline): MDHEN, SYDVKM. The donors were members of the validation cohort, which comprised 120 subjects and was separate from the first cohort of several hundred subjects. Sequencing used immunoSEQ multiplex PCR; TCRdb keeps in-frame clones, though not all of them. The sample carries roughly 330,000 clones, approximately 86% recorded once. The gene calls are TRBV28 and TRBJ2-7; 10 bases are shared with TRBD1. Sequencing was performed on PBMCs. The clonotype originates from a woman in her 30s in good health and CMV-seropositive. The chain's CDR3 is CASSPGTGEEQYF. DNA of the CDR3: TGTGCCAGCAGCCCAGGGACAGGGGAAGAGCAGTACTTC.